This T cell receptor beta chain emerged from a study of cytomegalovirus exposure and HLA in healthy donors. Study in general: Early release data held approximately 81 million unique TCRs from HLA-typed donors. Ancestry clustering placed 81% of roughly 410 genotyped donors in the Caucasian-associated cluster.

PCR was performed using 60 Vbeta and 13 Jbeta primers. Sequencing used immunoSEQ multiplex PCR; TCRdb keeps in-frame clones, though not all of them. The table has under 130,000 clones, 75% to 85% seen once. This clone occurred a few times. Its specificity is not known. CDR1 and CDR2 from the germline V gene are SGHRS and YFSETQ. V was clipped by 4 bases and J by 7 bases; unmatched bases: 14. This CDR3 is built from 16 residues. Study-wide results and caveats: Serostatus for CMV was the only available immune exposure information.

Sequencing was done on a sample of PBMCs. The TCR was taken from a man aged 25-45 years in good health and CMV-seronegative. The chain carries TRBV5-1 and TRBJ2-7; 10 bases match TRBD2. The chain's CDR3 is CASSPLTGTSEGEQYF. The DNA of the CDR3 is TGCGCCAGCAGCCCATTGACCGGGACTAGCGAGGGAGAGCAGTACTTC.